The 27 T cell receptor beta chains presented below share a single source sample, sequenced in a study of T cell repertoires in cytomegalovirus infection. TCRdb fed the reads into MiXCR, producing one record per CDR3 protein. The table has about 600,000 distinct CDR3 sequences, approximately 24% seen once. Sequenced input: CD8+ T cells from PBMCs. These receptors came from a human donor in good health (CMV status not recorded). Some clones in this sample may be carry-over from other donors' samples.

This clonotype was found a few times. This chain joins TRBV27 and TRBJ2-1; 10 bases fit TRBD2. This CDR3 region has 15 residues. Losses at the gene ends were 6 bases for V and 4 bases for J; bases not matched to a gene: 6. Germline CDR1 reads MNHEY; CDR2 reads SMNVEV (reference sequence). The CDR3 nucleotides are TGTGCCAGCAGCCTCAAACTAGCGGGGTACAATGAGCAGTTCTTC. Translation: CASSLKLAGYNEQFF.

This clonotype was counted between two and nine times. V is TRBV27 and J is TRBJ1-5; the D is unclear. Between the trimmed V and J ends, which lost 2 bases and 3 bases, there was a span of 8 bases. CDR3 size: 14 residues. Germline CDR1 reads MNHEY; CDR2 reads SMNVEV (reference sequence). The CDR3 DNA reads as TGTGCCAGCAGTTTAGGCCCTTACAATCAGCCCCAGCATTTT. This sequence encodes CASSLGPYNQPQHF.

This clonotype was detected many times. The rearrangement joins TRBV6-5 to TRBJ1-2, with D tentatively TRBD1 (5 bases). The V end was cut by 0 bases, the J end by 3 bases, with 14 bases between. The CDR3 sequence is 16 residues long. Germline V gene lookup returns CDR1 MNHEY and CDR2 SVGAGI. The CDR3: CASSYSAGRMDYGYTF. The CDR3 DNA reads as TGTGCCAGCAGTTACTCGGCAGGGAGGATGGACTATGGCTACACCTTC.

J is TRBJ1-1 and V is TRBV2; D unclear. From germline, CDR1 is SNHLY and CDR2 FYNNEI. CDR3 length: 13 amino acids. The V and J ends lost 2 bases and 4 bases respectively, with 8 bases between them. The CDR3 loop is CASSERGPTEAFF. The CDR3 nucleotides read TGTGCCAGCAGTGAAAGAGGGCCCACTGAAGCTTTCTTT.

The V call is TRBV27, the J call TRBJ1-6; 9 bases are a match to TRBD1. V dropped 5 bases and J dropped 7; count of bases not matched to a gene: 6. In germline, CDR1 is MNHEY, CDR2 SMNVEV (reference sequence). The CDR3 totals 15 residues. The CDR3 DNA follows: TGTGCCAGCAGTCCCCGGACAGGGGCCAATTCACCCCTCCACTTT. This codes for CASSPRTGANSPLHF.

Comment on this clonotype: A much bigger clone sits one base away, suggesting this may be a read error. The chain has TRBV28 and TRBJ2-3, with 8 bases matching TRBD1. Germline V gives CDR1 MDHEN, CDR2 SYDVKM. CDR3 size: 17 residues. J gave up 2 bases and V 6 bases, and 13 bases lay outside the gene matches. The CDR3 protein is CASSPTRTGTNTDTQYF. CDR3 sequence (DNA): TGTGCCAGCAGCCCTACCCGGACAGGGACAAACACAGATACGCAGTATTTT. The variable domain in full, completed from reference TRBV28 and TRBJ2-3, reads DVKVTQSSRYLVKRTGEKVFLECVQDMDHENMFWYRQDPGLGLRLIYFSYDVKMKEKGDIPEGYSVSREKKERFSLILESASTNQTSMYLCASSPTRTGTNTDTQYFGPGTRLTVL.

This sequence joins TRBV5-5 and TRBJ2-1, with 7 bases identical to TRBD1. The CDR3 loop spans 17 amino acids. After removal of 0 bases from V and 1 base from J, the junction contained 7 bases not matched to a gene. Germline CDR1 reads SGHKS; CDR2 reads YYEKEE (reference sequence). The CDR3 here is CASSLDLGRGSYNEQFF. The CDR3 DNA follows: TGTGCCAGCAGCTTGGACCTTGGCAGGGGGTCCTACAATGAGCAGTTCTTC. The variable domain in full, with the rest retrieved from reference TRBV5-5 and TRBJ2-1, is DAGVTQSPTHLIKTRGQQVTLRCSPISGHKSVSWYQQVLGQGPQFIFQYYEKEERGRGNFPDRFSARQFPNYSSELNVNALLLGDSALYLCASSLDLGRGSYNEQFFGPGTRLTVL.

The chain has TRBV14 and TRBJ2-3, with 7 bases aligning to TRBD2. The CDR3 covers 15 residues. The J segment lost 3 bases and the V segment lost 2 bases, leaving 5 bases of the junction unmatched. CDR1 SGHDN and CDR2 FVKESK come from the germline V gene. The CDR3 loop reads CASSQFGRETDTQYF. CDR3 coding DNA: TGTGCCAGCAGCCAATTTGGGAGGGAAACAGATACGCAGTATTTT.

This clonotype has more than one count but fewer than ten. CDR3 residues: CSARESTYEQYV. In DNA form, the CDR3 reads TGCAGTGCTAGAGAATCGACCTACGAGCAGTACGTC. The chain employs TRBV20-1 and TRBJ2-7, with unresolved D. The V end lost 0 bases, the J end lost 2 bases, and 5 bases lay between the germline ends. There are 12 residues in the CDR3. Germline CDR1 reads DFQATT; CDR2 reads SNEGSKA (reference sequence).

Here the CDR3 reads CASSLEGAQNEQFF. The CDR3 DNA is TGTGCCAGCAGCTTAGAGGGGGCACAAAATGAGCAGTTCTTC. This chain joins TRBV7-9 and TRBJ2-1, with 7 nucleotides matching TRBD1. Germline CDR1 SEHNR, CDR2 FQNEAQ (reference sequence). V was pared by 1 base and J by 7 bases, with 4 bases of the junction left unmatched. This CDR3 is 14 amino acids long.

This clonotype was picked up a small number of times. The chain combines TRBV4-1 with TRBJ1-3; D is possibly TRBD1 (5 bases). Germline CDR1 MGHRA, CDR2 YSYEKL. The CDR3 has 13 residues. With 11 bases removed from V and 0 bases from J, the gap between germline ends came to 11 bases. The chain's CDR3 is CASRGASGNTIYF. CDR3 coding DNA: TGCGCCTCCCGGGGCGCCTCTGGAAACACCATATATTTT.

This chain uses TRBV27 with TRBJ2-1; D is unclear. Germline lookup yields CDR1 MNHEY and CDR2 SMNVEV (reference sequence). V shed 4 bases and J shed 6 bases, with 16 bases lying between them. The CDR3 length is 15 residues. The CDR3 is CASSSALGTLNEQFF. The CDR3 region has the DNA TGTGCCAGCAGTTCCGCACTCGGAACCCTCAATGAGCAGTTCTTC.

The genes are TRBV29-1 and TRBJ2-1, with 8 bases matching TRBD1. Germline-derived CDR1 and CDR2 are SQVTM and ANQGSEA. This CDR3 is 13 amino acids long. The V segment lost 7 bases and the J segment 5 bases; nucleotides outside the gene matches: 7. CDR3: CSAWTGRNNEQFF. In DNA form, the CDR3 reads TGCAGCGCTTGGACAGGGCGTAACAATGAGCAGTTCTTC.

This clonotype was picked up a small number of times. The gene calls are TRBV25-1 and TRBJ1-2; D uncertain. Germline assignment: CDR1 MGHDK and CDR2 SYGVNS. V lost 4 bases and J 3 bases, leaving 15 bases between the germline ends. The CDR3 spans 15 residues. For the CDR3, the DNA is TGTGCCAGCAGTGGATTCTTTCTTTCGGACTATGGCTACACCTTC. The encoded protein is CASSGFFLSDYGYTF.

V gene TRBV25-1 combines with J gene TRBJ2-3; 12 nucleotides align to TRBD2. V shed 6 bases and J 3 bases; nucleotides not matched to a gene: 7. This CDR3 is 16 amino acids long. Germline V gene data show CDR1 as MGHDK and CDR2 as SYGVNS. For the CDR3, the DNA is TGTGCCAGCAGCCCCCGGGGGACTAGCGGGACAGATACGCAGTATTTT. Amino acids: CASSPRGTSGTDTQYF.

In its sample, this clonotype was seen many times. The chain is built from TRBV7-3 and TRBJ2-7, with TRBD1 matching over 8 bases. This CDR3 is 16 amino acids long. Germline CDR1 and CDR2: SGHTA and FQGTGA. J gave up 7 bases and V 1 base, and 12 bases lay outside the gene matches. CDR3 sequence: CASSLIQGGDHKEQYV. Here the CDR3 DNA reads TGTGCCAGCAGCTTAATACAGGGGGGAGACCATAAAGAGCAGTACGTC.

This clonotype has at least ten counts. The chain joins TRBV7-9 to TRBJ1-3; D not resolved. The germline V gene has CDR1 SEHNR and CDR2 FQNEAQ (reference sequence). V lost 5 bases and J 0 bases, leaving 8 bases between the germline ends. CDR3 length equals 14 residues. The CDR3 nucleotides read TGTGCCAGCAGCCCCAGAGACTCTGGAAACACCATATATTTT. Translation: CASSPRDSGNTIYF.

This chain joins TRBV15 and TRBJ2-7, with 9 bases identical to TRBD1. With 8 bases clipped from V and 3 bases from J, the junction kept 8 bases outside the gene matches. CDR3 length: 14 residues. Germline CDR1 is LNHNV and CDR2 is YYDKDF (reference sequence). The CDR3 is CATPETGGGYEQYV. The DNA for the CDR3 is TGTGCCACCCCAGAAACAGGGGGCGGCTACGAGCAGTACGTC.

The chain recombines TRBV6-5 with TRBJ1-2; a weak D match, TRBD1 (6 bases). Trimming shortened V by 0 bases and J by 7 bases, and 18 bases separated the two germline ends. CDR1 MNHEY and CDR2 SVGAGI come from the germline V gene. The CDR3 is 16 amino acids. CDR3 bases: TGTGCCAGCAGTTACTCTCCCGGGGGCGCATCGGGTGGCTACACCTTC. Amino acid sequence: CASSYSPGGASGGYTF.

The rearrangement joins TRBV10-3 to TRBJ2-7; 10 bases align to TRBD1. Germline CDR1 ENHRY, CDR2 SYGVKD. The CDR3 contains 17 residues. V trimming: 4 bases; J trimming: 1 base; junction bases outside the gene matches: 10. The CDR3 reads CAISGSPGQGVSYEQYV. DNA for the CDR3: TGTGCCATCAGTGGGAGTCCCGGACAGGGGGTATCCTACGAGCAGTACGTC.

The chain recombines TRBV27 with TRBJ2-2, with D hard to call. This CDR3 comprises 16 residues. Trimming took 6 bases from V and 1 from J, leaving 15 bases between them. Per the germline V gene, CDR1 is MNHEY and CDR2 is SMNVEV (reference sequence). In nucleotides, the CDR3 is TGTGCCAGCAGCCCCTTGCCGCAGGTGAACACCGGGGAGCTGTTTTTT. It translates to CASSPLPQVNTGELFF.

This chain links TRBV29-1 with TRBJ1-2; no firm D call. The CDR3 extends over 13 amino acids. Germline V CDR1 and CDR2: SQVTM, ANQGSEA. V was shortened by 1 base and J by 5 bases, with 11 bases between the two germline ends. The CDR3 loop reads CSVEGGTLYGYTF. The DNA for the CDR3 is TGCAGCGTTGAAGGCGGAACCCTATATGGCTACACCTTC.

This clonotype was seen more than once but under ten times. The gene calls are TRBV4-2 and TRBJ2-6, with TRBD1 matching over 7 bases. V lost 3 bases to trimming and J lost 0 bases; unmatched junction nucleotides: 5. CDR3 length: 17 residues. Germline loops: CDR1 LGHNA, CDR2 YNFKEQ. The CDR3 DNA follows: TGTGCCAGCAGCCATGACAGGGCCAGCTCTGGGGCCAACGTCCTGACTTTC. Translated, it gives CASSHDRASSGANVLTF.

This clonotype was seen only a few times. The chain is built from TRBV6-2 or TRBV6-3 and TRBJ2-5, with 9 nucleotides matching TRBD1. The CDR3 consists of 15 residues. Losses at the gene ends were 4 bases for V and 2 bases for J; bases not matched to a gene: 5. CDR1 is MNHEY and CDR2 is SVGEGT in the germline V gene. Here the CDR3 reads CASSWGQGQQETQYF. In DNA, the CDR3 is TGTGCCAGCAGTTGGGGACAGGGCCAACAAGAGACCCAGTACTTC.

This clonotype was seen many times. The rearrangement uses TRBV7-2 and TRBJ2-3, with TRBD2 identical over 9 bases. The ends lost 5 bases at V and 4 bases at J; junction bases unmatched: 10. CDR3 length equals 16 residues. Germline assignment: CDR1 SGHTA and CDR2 FQGNSA. The chain's CDR3 is CASSPLAGTVADTQYF. DNA of the CDR3: TGTGCCAGCAGCCCGCTAGCGGGGACAGTCGCAGATACGCAGTATTTT.

This clonotype has only a few counts. The CDR3 sequence is CASSQWGDTRNQPQHF. Here the CDR3 DNA reads TGCGCCAGCAGTCAATGGGGGGACACCCGCAATCAGCCCCAGCATTTT. The chain carries TRBV23-1 and TRBJ1-5; D perhaps matches TRBD1 (6 bases). TRBV23-1 is recorded as an ORF, its role being uncertain. Trimming left V 1 base short and J 2 bases short, with 12 bases between. The CDR3 covers 16 residues.

The V gene is TRBV14, the J gene TRBJ2-7, with D perhaps matching TRBD1 (5 bases). The CDR3 totals 13 residues. Germline-derived CDR1 and CDR2 are SGHDN and FVKESK. The V end lost 5 bases, the J end lost 4 bases, and 12 bases lay between the germline ends. The CDR3 sequence: CASSVSTVYEQYV. In DNA, the CDR3 is TGTGCCAGCAGCGTTTCGACAGTTTACGAGCAGTACGTC.